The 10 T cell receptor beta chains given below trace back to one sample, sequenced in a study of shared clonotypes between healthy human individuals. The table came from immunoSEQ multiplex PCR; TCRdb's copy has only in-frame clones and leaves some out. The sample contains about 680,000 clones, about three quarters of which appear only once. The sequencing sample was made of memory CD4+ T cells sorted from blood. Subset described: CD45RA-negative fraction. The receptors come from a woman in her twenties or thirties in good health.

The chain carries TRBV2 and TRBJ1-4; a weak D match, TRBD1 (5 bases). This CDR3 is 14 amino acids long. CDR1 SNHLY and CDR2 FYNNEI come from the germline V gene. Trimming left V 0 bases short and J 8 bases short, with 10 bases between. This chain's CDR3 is CASSEAGVLEKLFF. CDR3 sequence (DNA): TGTGCCAGCAGTGAAGCGGGGGTATTGGAAAAACTGTTTTTT.

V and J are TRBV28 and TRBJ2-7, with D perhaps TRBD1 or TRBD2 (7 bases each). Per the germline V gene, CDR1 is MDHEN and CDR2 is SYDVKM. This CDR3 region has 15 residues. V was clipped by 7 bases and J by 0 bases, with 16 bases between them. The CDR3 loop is CASIPRGGSSYEQYF. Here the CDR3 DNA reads TGTGCCAGCATCCCCAGGGGGGGCAGCTCCTACGAGCAGTACTTC.

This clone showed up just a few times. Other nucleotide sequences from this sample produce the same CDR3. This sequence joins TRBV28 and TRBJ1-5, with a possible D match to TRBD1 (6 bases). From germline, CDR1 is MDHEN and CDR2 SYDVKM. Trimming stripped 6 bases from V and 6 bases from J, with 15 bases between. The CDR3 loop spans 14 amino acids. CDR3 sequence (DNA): TGTGCCAGCAGCACAGGGTCCGGTAGTCAGCCCCAGCATTTT. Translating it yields CASSTGSGSQPQHF.

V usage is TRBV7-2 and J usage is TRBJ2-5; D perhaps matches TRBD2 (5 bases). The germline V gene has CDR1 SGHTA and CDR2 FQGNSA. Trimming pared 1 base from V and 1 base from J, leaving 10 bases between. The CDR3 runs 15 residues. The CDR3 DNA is TGTGCCAGCAGCTTAGTAGCGCTGGTCCAAGAGACCCAGTACTTC. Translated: CASSLVALVQETQYF. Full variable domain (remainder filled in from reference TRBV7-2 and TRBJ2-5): GAGVSQSPSNKVTEKGKDVELRCDPISGHTALYWYRQSLGQGLEFLIYFQGNSAPDKSGLPSDRFSAERTGGSVSTLTIQRTQQEDSAVYLCASSLVALVQETQYFGPGTRLLVL.

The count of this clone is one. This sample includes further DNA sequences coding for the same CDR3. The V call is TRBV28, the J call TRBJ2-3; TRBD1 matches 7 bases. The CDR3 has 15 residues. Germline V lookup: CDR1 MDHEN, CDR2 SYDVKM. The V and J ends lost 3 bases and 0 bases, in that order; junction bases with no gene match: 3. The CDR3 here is CASSLRQGSTDTQYF. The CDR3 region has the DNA TGTGCCAGCAGTTTGCGACAGGGTAGCACAGATACGCAGTATTTT. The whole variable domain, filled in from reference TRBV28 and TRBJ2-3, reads DVKVTQSSRYLVKRTGEKVFLECVQDMDHENMFWYRQDPGLGLRLIYFSYDVKMKEKGDIPEGYSVSREKKERFSLILESASTNQTSMYLCASSLRQGSTDTQYFGPGTRLTVL.

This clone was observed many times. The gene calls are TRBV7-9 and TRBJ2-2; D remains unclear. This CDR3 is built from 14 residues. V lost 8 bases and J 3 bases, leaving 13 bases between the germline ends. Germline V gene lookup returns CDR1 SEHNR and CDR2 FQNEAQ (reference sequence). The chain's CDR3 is CASEPPRYTGELFF. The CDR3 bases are TGTGCCAGCGAACCCCCGCGGTACACCGGGGAGCTGTTTTTT.

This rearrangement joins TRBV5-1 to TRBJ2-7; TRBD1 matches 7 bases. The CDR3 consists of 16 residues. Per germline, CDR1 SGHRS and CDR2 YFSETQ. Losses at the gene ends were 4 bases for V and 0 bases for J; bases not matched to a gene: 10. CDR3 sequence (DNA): TGCGCCAGCAGCCTGGATCGGAGACAGGGCTCCTACGAGCAGTACTTC. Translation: CASSLDRRQGSYEQYF.

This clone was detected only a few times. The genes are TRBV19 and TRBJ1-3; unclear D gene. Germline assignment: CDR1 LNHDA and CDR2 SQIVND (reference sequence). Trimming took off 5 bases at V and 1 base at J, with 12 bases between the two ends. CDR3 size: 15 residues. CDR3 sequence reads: CASSSGDWSGNTIYF. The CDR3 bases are TGTGCCAGTAGTTCTGGCGACTGGTCTGGAAACACCATATATTTT. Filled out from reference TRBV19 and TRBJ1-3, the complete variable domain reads DGGITQSPKYLFRKEGQNVTLSCEQNLNHDAMYWYRQDPGQGLRLIYYSQIVNDFQKGDIAEGYSVSREKKESFPLTVTSAQKNPTAFYLCASSSGDWSGNTIYFGEGSWLTVV.

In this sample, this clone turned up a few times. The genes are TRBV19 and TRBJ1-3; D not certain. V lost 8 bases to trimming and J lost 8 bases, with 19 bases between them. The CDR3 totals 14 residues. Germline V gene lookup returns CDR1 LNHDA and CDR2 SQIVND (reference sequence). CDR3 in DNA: TGTGCCAGTCGTCGGGAGCAGTTGACGGACACCATATATTTT. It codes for CASRREQLTDTIYF.

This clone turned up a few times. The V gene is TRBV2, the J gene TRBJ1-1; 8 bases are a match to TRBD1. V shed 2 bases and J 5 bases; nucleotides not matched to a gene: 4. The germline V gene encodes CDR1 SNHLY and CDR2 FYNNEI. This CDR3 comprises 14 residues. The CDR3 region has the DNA TGTGCCAGCAGTGAACTACGGACAGGGACTGAAGCTTTCTTT. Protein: CASSELRTGTEAFF.